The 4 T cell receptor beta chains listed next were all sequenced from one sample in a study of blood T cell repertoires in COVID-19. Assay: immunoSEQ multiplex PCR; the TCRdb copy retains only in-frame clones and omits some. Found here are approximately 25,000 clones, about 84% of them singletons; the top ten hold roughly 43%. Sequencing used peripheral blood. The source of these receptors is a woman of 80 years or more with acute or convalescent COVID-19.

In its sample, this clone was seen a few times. CDR3 loop: CSVVELNTEAFF. Here the CDR3 DNA reads TGCAGCGTTGTGGAACTAAACACTGAAGCTTTCTTT. V usage is TRBV29-1 and J usage is TRBJ1-1; no firm D call. Deletions cut 4 bases from V and 2 bases from J, with 8 bases between. Germline V lookup: CDR1 SQVTM, CDR2 ANQGSEA. The CDR3 consists of 12 residues. The entire variable domain, with the rest obtained from reference TRBV29-1 and TRBJ1-1, is as follows: SAVISQKPSRDICQRGTSLTIQCQVDSQVTMMFWYRQQPGQSLTLIATANQGSEATYESGFVIDKFPISRPNLTFSTLTVSNMSPEDSSIYLCSVVELNTEAFFGQGTRLTVV.

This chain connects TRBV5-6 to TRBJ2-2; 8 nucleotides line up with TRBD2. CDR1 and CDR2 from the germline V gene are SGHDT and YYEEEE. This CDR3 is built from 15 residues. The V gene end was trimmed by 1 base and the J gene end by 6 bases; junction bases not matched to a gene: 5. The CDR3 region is CASSLISGSPGELFF. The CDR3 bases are TGTGCCAGCAGCTTGATAAGCGGGAGCCCCGGGGAGCTGTTTTTT.

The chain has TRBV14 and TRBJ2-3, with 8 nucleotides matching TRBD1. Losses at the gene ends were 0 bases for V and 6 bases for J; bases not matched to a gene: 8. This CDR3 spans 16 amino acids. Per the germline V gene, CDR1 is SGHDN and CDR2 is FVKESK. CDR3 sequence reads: CASSQDRGRFSDTQYF. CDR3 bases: TGTGCCAGCAGCCAAGACAGGGGGCGTTTTTCGGATACGCAGTATTTT.

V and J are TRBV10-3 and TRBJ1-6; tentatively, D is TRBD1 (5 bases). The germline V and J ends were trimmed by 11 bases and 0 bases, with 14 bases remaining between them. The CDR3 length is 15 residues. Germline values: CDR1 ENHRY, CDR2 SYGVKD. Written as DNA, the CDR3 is TGTGCCTCCCGGGGGGGGATCTCCTATAATTCACCCCTCCACTTT. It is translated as CASRGGISYNSPLHF.